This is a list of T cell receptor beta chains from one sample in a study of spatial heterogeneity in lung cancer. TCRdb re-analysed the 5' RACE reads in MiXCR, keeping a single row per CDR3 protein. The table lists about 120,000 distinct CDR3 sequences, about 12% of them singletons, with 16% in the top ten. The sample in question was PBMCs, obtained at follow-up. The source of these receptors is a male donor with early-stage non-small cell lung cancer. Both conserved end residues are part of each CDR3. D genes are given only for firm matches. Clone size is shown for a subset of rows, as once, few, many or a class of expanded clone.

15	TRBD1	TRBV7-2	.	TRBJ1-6	TGTGCCAGCAGCCCAACAGGGGGTTCAAATTCACCCCTCCACTTT	CASSPTGGSNSPLHF
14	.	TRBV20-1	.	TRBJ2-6	TGCAGTGCTAGCGTGGGATCCGGGGCCAACGTCCTGACTTTC	CSASVGSGANVLTF
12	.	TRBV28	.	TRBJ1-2	TGTGCCAGCAGTTTAGGAAGCTATGGCTACACCTTC	CASSLGSYGYTF
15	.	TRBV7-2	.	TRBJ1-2	TGTGCCAGCAGCCCCCAGGCGGACCTAGGCGCTGGCTACACCTTC	CASSPQADLGAGYTF
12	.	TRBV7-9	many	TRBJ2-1	TGTGCCAGCAGCTTAGAGGTCAATGAGCAGTTCTTC	CASSLEVNEQFF
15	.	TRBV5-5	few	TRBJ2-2	TGTGCCAGCAGCTTGTCCGGGACAACCACCGGGGAGCTGTTTTTT	CASSLSGTTTGELFF
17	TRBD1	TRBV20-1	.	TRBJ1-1	TGCAGTGCTAGAGATATCCCTGGACAGGGAAAGGACACTGAAGCTTTCTTT	CSARDIPGQGKDTEAFF
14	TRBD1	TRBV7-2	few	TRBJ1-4	TGTGCCAGCAGTGATTCCCGACAGGGTCCAAGGCTGTTTTTT	CASSDSRQGPRLFF
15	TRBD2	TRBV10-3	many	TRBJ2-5	TGTGCCATCAGTGATTCACGGGGGGTTATTAAGACCCAGTACTTC	CAISDSRGVIKTQYF
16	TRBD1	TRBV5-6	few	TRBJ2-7	TGTGCCAGCAGCAGTGACCCGGGACAGGTACCCTACGAGCAGTACTTC	CASSSDPGQVPYEQYF
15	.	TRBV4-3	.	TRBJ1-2	TGCGCCAGCAGCCAAACTGGGGGCCTACTGCGGGGCTACACCTTC	CASSQTGGLLRGYTF
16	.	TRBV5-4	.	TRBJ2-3	TGTGCCAGCAGCCCCGGGCCCCCTCGTAACACAGATACGCAGTATTTT	CASSPGPPRNTDTQYF
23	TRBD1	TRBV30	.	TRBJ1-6	TGTGCCTGGAGAGGAGAAGACCGGACAGGATATTATGAGTCAAGATACTATAATTCACCCCTCCACTTT	CAWRGEDRTGYYESRYYNSPLHF
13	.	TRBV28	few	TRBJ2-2	TGTGCCAGCAGTGGTGGCGGCACCGGGGAGCTGTTTTTT	CASSGGGTGELFF
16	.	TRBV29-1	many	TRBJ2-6	TGCAGCGTTGAAGGGGACACGATCTCTGGGGCCAACGTCCTGACTTTC	CSVEGDTISGANVLTF
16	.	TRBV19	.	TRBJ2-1	TGTGCCAGTAGCACAGACGTAGGTGGACCCTGCAATGAGCAGTTCTTC	CASSTDVGGPCNEQFF
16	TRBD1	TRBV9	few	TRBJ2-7	TGTGCCAGCAGCGTAGGTGAGGACAGGCAATCCTACGAGCAGTACTTC	CASSVGEDRQSYEQYF
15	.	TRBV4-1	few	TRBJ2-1	TGCGCCAGCAGCCAAGGGAATTGGGTCTACAATGAGCAGTTCTTC	CASSQGNWVYNEQFF
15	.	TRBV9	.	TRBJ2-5	TGTGCCAGCAGCGTAGGTGACACCACTCAAGAGACCCAGTACTTC	CASSVGDTTQETQYF
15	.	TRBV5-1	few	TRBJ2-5	TGCGCCAGCAGCTTTAACCCGGGAAACCAAGAGACCCAGTACTTC	CASSFNPGNQETQYF
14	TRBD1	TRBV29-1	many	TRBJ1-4	TGCAGCGCCCAGGGGACAGGGTCCCATGAAAAACTGTTTTTT	CSAQGTGSHEKLFF
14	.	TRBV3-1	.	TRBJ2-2	TGTGCCAGCAGCAGCGCTTTGGGCACCGGGGAGCTGTTTTTT	CASSSALGTGELFF
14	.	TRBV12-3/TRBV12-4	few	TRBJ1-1	TGTGCCAGCAGTTTCCGGCAGGGAAGGACTGAAGCTTTCTTT	CASSFRQGRTEAFF
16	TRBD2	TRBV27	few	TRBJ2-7	TGTGCCAGCAGTTTCCGACCTAGCGGGGGTCCCTACGAGCAGTACTTC	CASSFRPSGGPYEQYF
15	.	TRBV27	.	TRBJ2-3	TGTGCCAGCAGTTTCGTGGGGACCTTCACAGATACGCAGTATTTT	CASSFVGTFTDTQYF
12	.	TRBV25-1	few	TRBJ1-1	TGTGCCAGCAGTGGTGGAGGGATTGAAGCTTTCTTT	CASSGGGIEAFF
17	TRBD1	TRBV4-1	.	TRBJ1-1	TGCGCCAGCAGCCCACGGACAGGGGCCCTCCTGAACACTGAAGCTTTCTTT	CASSPRTGALLNTEAFF
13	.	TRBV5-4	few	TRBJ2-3	TGTGCCAGCAGCCTCTCCCCGGGGGATACGCAGTATTTT	CASSLSPGDTQYF
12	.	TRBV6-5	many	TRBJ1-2	TGTGCCAGCAGTCCCGGAGGCTATGGCTACACCTTC	CASSPGGYGYTF
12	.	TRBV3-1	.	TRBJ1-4	TGTGCCAGCAGCCAAGATCCGAACTATCTGTTTTTT	CASSQDPNYLFF
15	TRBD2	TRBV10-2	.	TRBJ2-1	TGCGCCAGCAGGGGGACTACTAGGACCTACAATGAGCAGTTCTTC	CASRGTTRTYNEQFF
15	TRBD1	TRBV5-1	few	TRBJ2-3	TGCGCCAGCAACACAGACAGGGTGATGACAGATACGCAGTATTTT	CASNTDRVMTDTQYF
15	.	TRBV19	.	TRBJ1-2	TGTGCCAGTAGTATATTCCACAGAGCTAACTATGGCTACACCTTC	CASSIFHRANYGYTF
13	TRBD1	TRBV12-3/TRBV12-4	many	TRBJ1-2	TGTGCCAGCAGTCCAGACAGGGGTTATGGCTACACCTTC	CASSPDRGYGYTF
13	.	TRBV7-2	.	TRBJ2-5	TGTGCCAGCAGTCGACAGAGCCAAGAGACCCAGTACTTC	CASSRQSQETQYF
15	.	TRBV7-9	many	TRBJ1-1	TGTGCCAGCAGCTTACATGGGGGGATGGGCACTGAAGCTTTCTTT	CASSLHGGMGTEAFF